This TCR beta chain emerged from a study of CD8 T cells in Susac syndrome. In the study overall: The Susac syndrome patients that were sequenced included over five with active disease and 8 or 9 in remission.

CD8+ and CD4+ T cells taken from blood had their TCR beta sequenced. TEMRA cells were FACS-enriched and CD8+ and CD4+ T cells negatively isolated. With random hexamers, roughly 0.5 to 1 ug RNA was reverse transcribed. The amplification used immunoSEQ multiplex PCR on TCR beta CDR3; it spanned 54 Vbeta and 13 Jbeta. MiXCR, applied by TCRdb to the immunoSEQ multiplex PCR reads, yields one record per CDR3 protein. The top ten hold roughly 0.12% of the sample, which has more than 150,000 distinct CDR3 sequences, roughly 95% seen once. This receptor was taken from a human donor with Susac syndrome. The sequenced sample consisted of CD4+ T cells from PBMCs.

In DNA form, the CDR3 reads TGTGCCAGCAGTTCTCATCAGCCCCAGCATTTT. Translated, it gives CASSSHQPQHF. The rearrangement links TRBV28 to TRBJ1-5; D is unresolved. The ends were cut back, 4 bases at V and 5 bases at J, with 3 bases in the middle. Germline loops: CDR1 MDHEN, CDR2 SYDVKM. The CDR3 contains 11 residues.